This T cell receptor (beta chain) was retrieved from a study of identical twins. Findings and limits, study-wide: The authors noted that invariant MAIT and iNKT cells could partly confound zero-insertion analyses. Model-predicted out-of-frame TCR alpha sharing fell below observed values in monozygotic twins. Not following the same donors, the study drew its conclusions from cross-sectional statistical analysis.

The donors were all healthy and Caucasian. TCRdb fed the 5' RACE reads into MiXCR, producing one record per CDR3 protein. The table lists 1,800,000 or so distinct CDR3 sequences, roughly a third of them singletons. In its sample, this clonotype was seen a few times. What it binds is not known. Sequencing was performed on cord blood. The TCR was taken from a newborn girl in good health.

The CDR3 spells CASSLGTRGQVDFYEQYF. Written as DNA, the CDR3 is TGTGCCAGCAGCTTAGGTACTAGGGGACAGGTCGACTTCTACGAGCAGTACTTC. The rearrangement joins TRBV7-9 to TRBJ2-7; TRBD1 aligns across 8 bases. Germline trimming cut 1 base from V and 3 bases from J; bases unmatched to any gene: 14. Germline V CDR1 and CDR2: SEHNR, FQNEAQ (reference sequence). This CDR3 has 18 residues.